This T cell receptor (beta chain) derives from a study of human T cells and chemical hapten exposure. The time point denotes: patch test 3, about 24 weeks after DPC sensitization. Treatment given: therapeutic diphenylcyclopropenone sensitization with weekly scalp DPC. This clonotype was recorded at least ten times. TCRdb fed the RACE reads into MiXCR, producing one record per CDR3 protein. The repertoire holds 80,000 to 100,000 distinct CDR3 sequences, with roughly 10% as singletons. V shed 0 bases and J shed 8 bases, with 16 bases lying between them. The V gene's germline CDR1 is LGHNA and CDR2 YNFKEQ. The CDR3 totals 15 residues.

The chain has TRBV4-2 and TRBJ1-2; a possible D gene is TRBD1 (6 bases). The material was whole blood, obtained in connection with sensitization to the hapten diphenylcyclopropenone (DPC). This TCR came from a woman aged 45-59 years with alopecia areata. Some clones in this sample may be carry-over from other donors' samples. In nucleotides, the CDR3 is TGTGCCAGCAGCCAAGATAGGGGGGGTGTCGGAGGCTACACCTTC. Translating gives CASSQDRGGVGGYTF.